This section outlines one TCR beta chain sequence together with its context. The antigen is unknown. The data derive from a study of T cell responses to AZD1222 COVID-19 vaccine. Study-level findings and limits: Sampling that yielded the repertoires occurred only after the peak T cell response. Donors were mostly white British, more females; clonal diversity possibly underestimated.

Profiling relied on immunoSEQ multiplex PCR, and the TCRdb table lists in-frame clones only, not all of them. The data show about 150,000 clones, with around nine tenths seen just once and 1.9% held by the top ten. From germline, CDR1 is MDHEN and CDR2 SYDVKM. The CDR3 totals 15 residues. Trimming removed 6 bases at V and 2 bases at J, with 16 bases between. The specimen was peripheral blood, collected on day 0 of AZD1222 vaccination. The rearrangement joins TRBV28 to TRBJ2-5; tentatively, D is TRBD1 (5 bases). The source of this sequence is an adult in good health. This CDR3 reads CASSTGQGLQETQYF. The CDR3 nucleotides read TGTGCCAGCAGCACCGGGCAGGGTCTGCAAGAGACCCAGTACTTC.